This T cell receptor beta chain was sequenced in a study of CD8+CD57+ T cells in acquired aplastic anemia (dated by TCRdb to the late 2010s). About the investigation overall: DNA extracted from sorted CD4+ and CD8+ cells had a mean of about 3.2 ug, with a range of roughly 0.2 to 27.4 ug. CD8+CD57+ expansion was defined as frequency above the mean frequency observed in healthy subjects. Study-wide conclusions, independent of this receptor: Patients and healthy controls showed no significant difference in CD8+ Simpson's diversity (P=0.060). Around 31 CD8+ CDR3 sequences were shared between patients and controls but appeared highly expressed in patients and within their immunodominant clones.

Profiling of TCR beta VDJ combinations and CDR3 sequences used genomic DNA as the template. An Illumina HiSeq 2000 was used for TCR repertoire sequencing. The authors' pipeline ran thus. Repertoire assessment relied on Simpson's diversity index, CDR3 size and DJ length profiles, and TRBV/TRBJ rearrangement plots. The most abundant DNA sequence in the deep sequencing data was defined as the immunodominant clone. CDR3 amino acid sequences were screened for sharing across subjects and compared with published repertoires and the VDJdb database. TCRdb applied fastp at Q25 and MiXCR to the public reads, then kept only in-frame beta chains. Every distinct CDR3 protein forms one entry, paired with its most common genes and DNA. For this entry, the V and J calls and clone size follow TCRdb and not the study's own pipeline. The sample table shows around 190,000 distinct CDR3 sequences, and around 50% are seen once. The ten biggest clones cover about an eighth of the sample.

A remark on this clonotype: No antigen is known for it. Per-base qualities were not stored, and no clone one base away is much larger.

From its cysteine to its phenylalanine, the CDR3 spans 13 amino acids. Here the CDR3 DNA is all that survives: 39 bases in frame from base 1. V drops 2 bases and J drops 4 bases, leaving 8 bases in between. The patients picked for sequencing were ones in whom flow cytometry had shown an expansion of CD8+CD57+ cells. Every patient had severe acquired aplastic anemia, diagnosed using the International Study of Aplastic Anemia and Agranulocytosis and Camitta criteria. No patient had received any therapy when blood was sampled. In this study, sorted CD4+ and CD8+ T cells from the blood of healthy subjects and of severe aplastic anemia patients had their TCR repertoires deep-sequenced. In the USA, patient enrollment took place under clinicaltrials.gov protocols 00001620, 01623167, 00001397, 00071045, 00081523 and 00961064. Ficoll-Paque density gradient centrifugation was used to isolate peripheral blood mononuclear cells. Before DNA was extracted, CD4+ and CD8+ T cells were sorted using either FACS or magnetic beads.

The sample consisted of sorted CD4+, CD8+, or CD8+CD57+ T cells (not recorded which) from PBMCs. The chain was built from TRBV12-3 or TRBV12-4 and TRBJ2-5, with the D segment possibly TRBD1 or TRBD2, each aligning over 5 bases. The source of this sequence is a human donor with aplastic anemia. This receptor carries the CDR3 CASSLSGTETQYF. The sequenced DNA is TGTGCCAGCAGTTTATCCGGGACAGAGACCCAGTACTTC.